Presented here are 5 T cell receptor beta chains from one specimen sequenced in a study of blood T cell repertoires in COVID-19. Sequencing was performed with immunoSEQ multiplex PCR; in TCRdb, only in-frame clones are kept and a portion is missing. The top ten hold over 2.5% of the sample, which has approximately 49,000 clones, 88% seen once. The sample comprised peripheral blood. The receptors stem from a man between 45 and 60 years old with active COVID-19.

J is TRBJ1-2 and V is TRBV6-5, with D possibly TRBD1 on 6 matching bases. Looked up from germline, CDR1 is MNHEY and CDR2 is SVGAGI. With 4 bases removed from V and 8 bases from J, the gap between germline ends came to 14 bases. This CDR3 contains 13 residues. Written as DNA, the CDR3 is TGTGCCAGCAGTTTCTACCCGGACAGCGGCTACACCTTC. The encoded protein is CASSFYPDSGYTF.

V usage is TRBV18 and J usage is TRBJ2-7; TRBD1 agrees at 7 bases. Germline lookup yields CDR1 KGHSH and CDR2 LQKENI. The CDR3 is 14 residues long. J lost 0 bases, V lost 5 bases, and 4 bases had no gene match. The CDR3 sequence: CASSETGSSYEQYV. CDR3 in DNA: TGTGCCAGCTCAGAGACAGGGAGCTCCTACGAGCAGTACGTC.

The chain uses TRBV3-1 (or the pseudogene TRBV3-2) and TRBJ1-2; 8 positions agree with TRBD1. Germline V lookup: CDR1 LGHDT, CDR2 YNNKEL (reference sequence). The J segment lost 4 bases and the V segment lost 6 bases, leaving 4 bases of the junction unmatched. The CDR3 sequence is 13 residues long. CDR3 DNA: TGTGCCAGCAGACCTGACAGGGGCTATGGCTACACCTTC. It translates to CASRPDRGYGYTF.

This clone was detected once. This chain uses TRBV27 with TRBJ1-5; D gene uncertain. Germline-derived CDR1 and CDR2 are MNHEY and SMNVEV (reference sequence). V shed 2 bases and J shed 1 base, with 15 bases lying between them. This CDR3 spans 17 amino acids. The DNA for the CDR3 is TGTGCCAGCAGTTTAAGGCGGGAGGGAAAGAGCAATCAGCCCCAGCATTTT. Its translation: CASSLRREGKSNQPQHF.

The J gene is TRBJ1-1, the V gene TRBV11-2; weak D call: TRBD1 (6 bases). Trimming took off 5 bases at V and 0 bases at J, with 16 bases between the two ends. The CDR3 covers 16 residues. Germline V gives CDR1 SGHAT, CDR2 FQNNGV. Written as DNA, the CDR3 is TGTGCCAGCAGCGACCAAGGGGGACGGCTGAACACTGAAGCTTTCTTT. Its protein is CASSDQGGRLNTEAFF. Based on the CDR3 plus reference TRBV11-2 and TRBJ1-1, the full variable domain is EAGVAQSPRYKIIEKRQSVAFWCNPISGHATLYWYQQILGQGPKLLIQFQNNGVVDDSQLPKDRFSAERLKGVDSTLKIQPAKLEDSAVYLCASSDQGGRLNTEAFFGQGTRLTVV.